The clone carrying this T cell receptor beta chain was counted ten times or more. The sample originates from a study of blood T cells in healthy people across ages. This CDR3 spans 16 amino acids. Germline-derived CDR1 and CDR2 are MNHEY and SVGEGT. The V and J ends lost 9 bases and 2 bases, in that order; junction bases with no gene match: 15. It was with a sample-barcoded 5' primer and a J-beta primer mix that a second PCR of roughly 7 to 11 cycles was run. In TCRdb, the 5' RACE reads were re-called with MiXCR into one record per CDR3 protein. The sample includes 1.5 million to 2 million distinct CDR3 sequences, roughly 27% of them seen just once.

The sequenced sample consisted of blood. The chain combines TRBV6-2 or TRBV6-3 with TRBJ2-5; 7 positions match TRBD2. This TCR derives from a woman aged 25 to 45 in good health. CDR3 region: CARAPAGYKSQETQYF. CDR3 in DNA: TGTGCCAGAGCTCCAGCGGGATACAAGTCACAAGAGACCCAGTACTTC.